The T cell receptor beta chain described here comes from a study of T cell changes during pregnancy in multiple sclerosis. Sequencing was performed with immunoSEQ multiplex PCR; in TCRdb, only in-frame clones are kept and a portion is missing. In the table there are about 100,000 clones, 75% to 95% of which are singletons. The sequencing used peripheral blood, collected in the second trimester of pregnancy. This receptor was taken from a female donor with multiple sclerosis, enrolled in a pregnancy study.

For the CDR3, the DNA is TGTGCCATCACCCCGGACATGGCTGGAAACACCATATATTTT. This gives the protein CAITPDMAGNTIYF. The rearrangement joins TRBV10-3 to TRBJ1-3; D is perhaps TRBD1 (5 bases). The germline CDR1 and CDR2 sequences are ENHRY and SYGVKD. Trimming cost V 7 bases and J 2 bases, with 12 bases left between them. This CDR3 is built from 14 residues.